This TCR beta chain appears in the sequencing data of a study of T cell responses to AZD1222 COVID-19 vaccine. Study findings and constraints: The study found vaccine-associated CD4 TCRs spanning spike, dominant at 160-218 and 743-854. With two AZD1222 doses given, Spike-specific TCR breadth and depth both rose. Sampling captured repertoires only after the peak T cell response.

Whether given at about 4 or about 12 weeks, second doses were pooled. TCRdb keeps only in-frame clones here, not all; method: immunoSEQ multiplex PCR. The sample has 80,000 to 100,000 clones, 80% to 90% seen once. Concerning this clone: As yet, its antigen is unknown.

V dropped 2 bases and J dropped 7 bases, with 9 bases sitting between them. This CDR3 region has 13 residues. Germline-derived CDR1 and CDR2 are SGHAT and FQNNGV. The clonotype was recovered from an adult who received the AZD1222 COVID-19 vaccine. The sequences come from peripheral blood, collected 28 days after the second AZD1222 dose. The chain links TRBV11-2 to TRBJ2-1; TRBD1 or TRBD2 may be the D gene (6 bases each). The CDR3 coding sequence is TGTGCCAGCAGCTTAACAGGGAGGAATGAGCAGTTCTTC. Residues: CASSLTGRNEQFF.